This TCR beta chain is drawn from a study of T cell repertoires in cytomegalovirus infection. In TCRdb, the reads were re-called with MiXCR into one record per CDR3 protein. Among approximately 550,000 distinct CDR3 sequences listed, more than 15% were seen once. This CDR3 is built from 15 residues. The ends were cut back, 6 bases at V and 3 bases at J, with 15 bases in the middle. The germline V gene encodes CDR1 MDHEN and CDR2 SYDVKM. The clonotype originates from a human donor in good health (CMV status not recorded). Some clones in this sample may be carry-over from other donors' samples. The chain combines TRBV28 with TRBJ1-5; tentatively, D is TRBD1 (6 bases). What was sequenced was CD8+ T cells from PBMCs. The CDR3 is CASRSQGKYNQPQHF. The CDR3 bases are TGTGCCAGCAGGAGCCAGGGGAAATACAATCAGCCCCAGCATTTT.